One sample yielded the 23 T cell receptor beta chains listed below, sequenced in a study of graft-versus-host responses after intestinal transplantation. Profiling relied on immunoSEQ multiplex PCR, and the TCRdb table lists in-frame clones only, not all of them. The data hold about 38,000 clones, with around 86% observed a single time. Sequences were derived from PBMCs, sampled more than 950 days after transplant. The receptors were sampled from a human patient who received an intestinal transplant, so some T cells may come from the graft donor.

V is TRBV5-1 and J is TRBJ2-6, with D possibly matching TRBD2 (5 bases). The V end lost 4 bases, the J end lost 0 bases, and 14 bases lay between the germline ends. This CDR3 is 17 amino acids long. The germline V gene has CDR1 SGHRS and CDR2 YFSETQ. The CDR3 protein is CASSPRGSLSGANVLTF. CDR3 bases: TGCGCCAGCAGCCCCCGGGGTTCCCTCTCTGGGGCCAACGTCCTGACTTTC.

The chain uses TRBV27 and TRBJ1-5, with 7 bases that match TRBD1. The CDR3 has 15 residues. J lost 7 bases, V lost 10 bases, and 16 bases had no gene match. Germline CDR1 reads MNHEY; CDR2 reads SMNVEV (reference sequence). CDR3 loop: CATHPGGVGEQPQHF. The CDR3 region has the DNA TGTGCCACCCACCCAGGGGGAGTTGGGGAACAGCCCCAGCATTTT.

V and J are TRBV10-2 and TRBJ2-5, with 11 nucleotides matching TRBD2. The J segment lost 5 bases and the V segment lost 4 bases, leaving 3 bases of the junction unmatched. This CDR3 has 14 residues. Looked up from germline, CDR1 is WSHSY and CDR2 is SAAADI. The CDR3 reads CASSASGGFETQYF. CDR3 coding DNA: TGCGCCAGCAGTGCTAGCGGGGGGTTTGAGACCCAGTACTTC.

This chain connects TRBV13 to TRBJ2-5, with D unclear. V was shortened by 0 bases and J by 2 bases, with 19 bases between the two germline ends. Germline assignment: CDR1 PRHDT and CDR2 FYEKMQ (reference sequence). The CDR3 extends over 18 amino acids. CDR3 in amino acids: CASSLGFVPAGPQETQYF. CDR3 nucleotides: TGTGCCAGCAGCTTAGGGTTTGTCCCCGCTGGACCTCAAGAGACCCAGTACTTC. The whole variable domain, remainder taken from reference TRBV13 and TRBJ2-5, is AAGVIQSPRHLIKEKRETATLKCYPIPRHDTVYWYQQGPGQDPQFLISFYEKMQSDKGSIPDRFSAQQFSDYHSELNMSSLELGDSALYFCASSLGFVPAGPQETQYFGPGTRLLVL.

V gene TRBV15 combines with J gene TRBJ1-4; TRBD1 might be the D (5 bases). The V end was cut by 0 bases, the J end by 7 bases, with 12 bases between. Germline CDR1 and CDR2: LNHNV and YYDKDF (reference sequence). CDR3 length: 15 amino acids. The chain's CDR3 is CATSRDLGEVEKLFF. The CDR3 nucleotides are TGTGCCACCAGCAGAGACCTGGGGGAAGTTGAAAAACTGTTTTTT.

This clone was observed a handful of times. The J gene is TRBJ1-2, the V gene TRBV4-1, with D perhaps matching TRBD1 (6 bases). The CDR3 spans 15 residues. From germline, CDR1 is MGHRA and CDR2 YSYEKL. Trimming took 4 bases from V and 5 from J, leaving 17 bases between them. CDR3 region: CASSPPGQRGYGYTF. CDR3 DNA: TGCGCCAGCAGCCCGCCCGGACAGCGGGGGTATGGCTACACCTTC.

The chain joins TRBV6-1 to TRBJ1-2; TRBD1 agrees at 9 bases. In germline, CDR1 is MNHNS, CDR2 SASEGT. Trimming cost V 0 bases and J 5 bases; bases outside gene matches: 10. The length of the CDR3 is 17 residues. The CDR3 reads CASSEAATGGIGYGYTF. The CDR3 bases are TGTGCCAGCAGTGAAGCCGCGACAGGGGGGATTGGGTATGGCTACACCTTC.

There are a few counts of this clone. CDR3: CASSENYGYTF. The CDR3 region has the DNA TGTGCCAGCAGTGAAAACTATGGCTACACCTTC. This chain links TRBV25-1 with TRBJ1-2, with unresolved D. Per germline, CDR1 MGHDK and CDR2 SYGVNS. The CDR3 contains 11 residues. Trimming pared 2 bases from V and 2 bases from J, leaving 0 bases between.

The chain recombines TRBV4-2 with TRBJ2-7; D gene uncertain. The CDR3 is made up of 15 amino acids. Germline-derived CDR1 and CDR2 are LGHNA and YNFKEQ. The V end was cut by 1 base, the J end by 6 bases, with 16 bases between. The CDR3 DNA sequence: TGTGCCAGCAGCCAAGCTCATTCCGGCCGGATCGAGCAGTACTTC. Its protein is CASSQAHSGRIEQYF.

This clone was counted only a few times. The CDR3 region has the DNA TGTGCCAGCAGCGTAGGACCCGGGGCCTTTGACCAAGAGACCCAGTACTTC. Translated: CASSVGPGAFDQETQYF. The chain is built from TRBV9 and TRBJ2-5; D possibly uses TRBD1 or TRBD2 (5 bases each). The CDR3 runs to 17 residues. Germline V CDR1 and CDR2: SGDLS, YYNGEE. Trimming took 0 bases from V and 0 from J, leaving 15 bases between them.

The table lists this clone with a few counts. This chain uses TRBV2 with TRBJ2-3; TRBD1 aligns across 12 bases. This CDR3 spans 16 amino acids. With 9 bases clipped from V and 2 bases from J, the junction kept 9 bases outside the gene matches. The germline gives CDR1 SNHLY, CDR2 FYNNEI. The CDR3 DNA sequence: TGTGCCAGGGAGAAGGGGACAGGGGGCTACACAGATACGCAGTATTTT. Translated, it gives CAREKGTGGYTDTQYF.

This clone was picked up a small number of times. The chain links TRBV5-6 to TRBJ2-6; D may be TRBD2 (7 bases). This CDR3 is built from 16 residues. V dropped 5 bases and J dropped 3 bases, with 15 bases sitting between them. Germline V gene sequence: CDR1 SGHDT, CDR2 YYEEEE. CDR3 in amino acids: CASRGGGQNGANVLTF. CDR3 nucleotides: TGTGCCAGCAGAGGGGGAGGGCAGAATGGGGCCAACGTCCTGACTTTC.

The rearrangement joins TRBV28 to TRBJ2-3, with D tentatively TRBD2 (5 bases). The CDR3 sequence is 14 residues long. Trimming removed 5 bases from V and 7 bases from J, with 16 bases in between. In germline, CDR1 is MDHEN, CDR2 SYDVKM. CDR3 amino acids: CASSEPRPGNTQYF. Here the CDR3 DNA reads TGTGCCAGCAGTGAGCCCCGGCCCGGGAATACGCAGTATTTT.

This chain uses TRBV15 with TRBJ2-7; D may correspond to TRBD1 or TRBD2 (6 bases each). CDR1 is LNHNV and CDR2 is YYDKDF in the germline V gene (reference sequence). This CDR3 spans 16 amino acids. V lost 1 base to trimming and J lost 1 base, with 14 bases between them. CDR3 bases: TGTGCCACCAGCAGAGGGGGGGCAGGGAAGTCCTACGAGCAGTACTTC. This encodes CATSRGGAGKSYEQYF. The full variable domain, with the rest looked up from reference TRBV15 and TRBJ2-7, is DAMVIQNPRYQVTQFGKPVTLSCSQTLNHNVMYWYQQKSSQAPKLLFHYYDKDFNNEADTPDNFQSRRPNTSFCFLDIRSPGLGDTAMYLCATSRGGAGKSYEQYFGPGTRLTVT.

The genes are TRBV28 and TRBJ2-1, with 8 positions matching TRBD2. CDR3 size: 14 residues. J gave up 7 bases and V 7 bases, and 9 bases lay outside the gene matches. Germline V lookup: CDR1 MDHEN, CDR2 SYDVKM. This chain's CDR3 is CASTGTREINEQFF. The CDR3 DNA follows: TGTGCCAGCACAGGGACTAGGGAGATTAATGAGCAGTTCTTC.

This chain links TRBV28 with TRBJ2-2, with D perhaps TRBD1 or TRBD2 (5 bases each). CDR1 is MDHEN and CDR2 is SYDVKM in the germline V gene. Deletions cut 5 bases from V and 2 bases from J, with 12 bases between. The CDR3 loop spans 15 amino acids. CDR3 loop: CASSKRGRNTGELFF. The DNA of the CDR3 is TGTGCCAGCAGTAAGAGGGGTAGAAACACCGGGGAGCTGTTTTTT.

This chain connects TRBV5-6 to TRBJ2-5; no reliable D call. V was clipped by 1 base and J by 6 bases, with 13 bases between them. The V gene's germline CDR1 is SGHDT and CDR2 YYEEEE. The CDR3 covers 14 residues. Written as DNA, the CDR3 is TGTGCCAGCAGCTTGTTAGGAGTTGTGAAGACCCAGTACTTC. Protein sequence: CASSLLGVVKTQYF.

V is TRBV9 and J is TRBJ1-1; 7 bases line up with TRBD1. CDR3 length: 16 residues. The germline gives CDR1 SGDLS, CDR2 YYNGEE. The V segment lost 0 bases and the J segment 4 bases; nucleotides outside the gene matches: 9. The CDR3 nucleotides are TGTGCCAGCAGCGTAGCCTCTACCAGGGGGAGCACTGAAGCTTTCTTT. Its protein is CASSVASTRGSTEAFF.

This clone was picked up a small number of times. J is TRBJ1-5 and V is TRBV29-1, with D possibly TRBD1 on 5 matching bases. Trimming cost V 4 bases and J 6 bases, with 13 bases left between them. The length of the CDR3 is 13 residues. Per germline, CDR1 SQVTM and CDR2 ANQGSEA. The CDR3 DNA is TGCAGCGTTGCGGTGGGGGAGGGTCAGCCCCAGCATTTT. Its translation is CSVAVGEGQPQHF. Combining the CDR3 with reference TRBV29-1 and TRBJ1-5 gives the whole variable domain SAVISQKPSRDICQRGTSLTIQCQVDSQVTMMFWYRQQPGQSLTLIATANQGSEATYESGFVIDKFPISRPNLTFSTLTVSNMSPEDSSIYLCSVAVGEGQPQHFGDGTRLSIL.

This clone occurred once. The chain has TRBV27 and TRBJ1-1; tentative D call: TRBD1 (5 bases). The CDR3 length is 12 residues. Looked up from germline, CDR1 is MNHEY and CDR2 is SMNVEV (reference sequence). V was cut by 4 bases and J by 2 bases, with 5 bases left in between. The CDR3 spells CASSWDNTEAFF. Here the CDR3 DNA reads TGTGCCAGCAGTTGGGACAACACTGAAGCTTTCTTT.

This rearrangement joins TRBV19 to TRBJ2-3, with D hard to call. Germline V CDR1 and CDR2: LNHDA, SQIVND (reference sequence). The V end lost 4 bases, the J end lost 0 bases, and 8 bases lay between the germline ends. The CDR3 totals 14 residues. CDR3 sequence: CASSTQWSTDTQYF. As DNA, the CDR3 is TGTGCCAGTAGTACCCAGTGGAGCACAGATACGCAGTATTTT.

The CDR3 bases are TGTGCCAGCAGTTTCGACAGGGTAAAGTATATTACCGGGGAGCTGTTTTTT. Residues: CASSFDRVKYITGELFF. The chain combines TRBV28 with TRBJ2-2; TRBD1 agrees at 7 bases. The CDR3 loop spans 17 amino acids. Germline V lookup: CDR1 MDHEN, CDR2 SYDVKM. The junction had 12 bases not matched to a gene; V was cut back by 3 bases and J by 5 bases.

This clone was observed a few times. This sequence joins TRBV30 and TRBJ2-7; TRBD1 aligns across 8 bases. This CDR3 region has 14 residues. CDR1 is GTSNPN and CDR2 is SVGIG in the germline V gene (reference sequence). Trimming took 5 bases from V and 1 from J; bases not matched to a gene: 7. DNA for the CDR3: TGTGCCTGGTCGACAGGGGTCGGGTCCTACGAGCAGTACTTC. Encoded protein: CAWSTGVGSYEQYF.